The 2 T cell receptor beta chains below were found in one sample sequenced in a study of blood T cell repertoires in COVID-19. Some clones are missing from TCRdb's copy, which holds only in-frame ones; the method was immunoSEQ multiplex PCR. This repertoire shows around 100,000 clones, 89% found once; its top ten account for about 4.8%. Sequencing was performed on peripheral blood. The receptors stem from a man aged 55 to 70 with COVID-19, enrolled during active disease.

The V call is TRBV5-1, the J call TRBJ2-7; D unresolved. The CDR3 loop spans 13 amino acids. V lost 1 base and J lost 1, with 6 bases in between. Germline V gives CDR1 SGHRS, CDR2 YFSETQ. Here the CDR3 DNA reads TGCGCCAGCAGCTTGTCCCTGTCCTACGAGCAGTACTTC. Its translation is CASSLSLSYEQYF.

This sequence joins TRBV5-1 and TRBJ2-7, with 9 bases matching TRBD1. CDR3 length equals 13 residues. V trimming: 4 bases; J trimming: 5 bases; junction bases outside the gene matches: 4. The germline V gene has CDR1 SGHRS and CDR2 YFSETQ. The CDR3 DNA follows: TGCGCCAGCAGCCGGGACAGGGACAACGAGCAGTACTTC. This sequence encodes CASSRDRDNEQYF.